This T cell receptor beta chain was retrieved from a study of OX40 agonist ivuxolimab in advanced cancers. In the study overall: Patients received the agonistic anti-OX40 (CD134) antibody ivuxolimab.

Patients who had autoimmune disease history or got systemic immunosuppression were left out. Note on this clone: At one of its ends the junction is not consistent with the germline gene, which may arise from a read error.

Per germline, CDR1 SEHNR and CDR2 FQNEAQ (reference sequence). CDR3 length: 13 amino acids. Only in-frame clones appear in the TCRdb table, and some are missing; sequencing was by immunoSEQ multiplex PCR. The table includes tens of thousands of clones, 85% detected once. This receptor was identified in an adult with an advanced solid tumor such as melanoma, head and neck, liver or kidney cancer. The sample in question was CD4+ or CD8+ T cells sorted from blood, obtained in a trial of the OX40 agonist ivuxolimab. This chain connects TRBV7-9 to TRBJ1-1; D is uncertain. The CDR3 nucleotides read TGTGCCAGCAACTTAGGGTCGGGGACTGAAGCTTTCTTT. Its protein product is CASNLGSGTEAFF.